The clone carrying this T cell receptor (beta chain) showed up just a few times. No antigen is known for it. The table came from immunoSEQ multiplex PCR; TCRdb's copy has only in-frame clones and leaves some out. The sample yields about 110,000 clones, around 89% seen once. These data originate in a study of T cell responses to AZD1222 COVID-19 vaccine. The study, taken as a whole, reports: The reported proportion of spike-specific TCRs targeting unmutated variant regions was nearly half.

The sequencing used peripheral blood, collected on day 0 of AZD1222 vaccination. The TCR originated in an adult in good health.

CDR3 loop: CASSPGGWTAEKLFF. CDR3 nucleotide sequence: TGTGCCAGCAGTCCCGGTGGGTGGACGGCTGAAAAACTGTTTTTT. The chain carries TRBV28 and TRBJ1-4; the D is unclear. This CDR3 is built from 15 residues. Trimming took 5 bases from V and 7 from J, leaving 17 bases between them. The germline V gene encodes CDR1 MDHEN and CDR2 SYDVKM.